This T cell receptor (beta chain) appears in the sequencing data of a study of spatial heterogeneity in lung cancer. Study summary: Detection of beta-chain sequences consistently exceeded that of alpha-chain sequences. Within raw reads, each unique TCR and UMI combination appeared on average more than ten times.

Time point noted: sample taken at primary tumor resection. Unsorted whole RNA samples from tumor, nontumor lung or frozen PBMC were sequenced. Samples came from roughly 72 TRACERx patients with untreated early-stage lung cancer. Individual TCR cDNA molecules each bore their own unique molecular identifier. One entry per CDR3 protein, called by TCRdb with MiXCR from the 5' RACE reads. There are around 63,000 distinct CDR3 sequences in the sample; 8% to 9% occur only once, and around 15% lies in the top ten. V lost 6 bases and J lost 10; bases outside the gene matches: 8. Germline CDR1 and CDR2: DFQATT and SNEGSKA (reference sequence). CDR3 length: 13 residues.

The sequence came from a female donor with early-stage non-small cell lung cancer. This chain connects TRBV20-1 to TRBJ1-6; 8 bases are shared with TRBD1. The material was PBMCs, obtained at surgery. The chain's CDR3 is CSAQGALESPLHF. The CDR3, as DNA: TGCAGTGCGCAGGGGGCTCTGGAATCACCCCTCCACTTT.